These T cell receptor beta chains were read from a single sample in a study of beta chain features in type 1 diabetes. Only in-frame clones appear in the TCRdb table, and some are missing; sequencing was by immunoSEQ multiplex PCR. The sample has roughly 150,000 clones; 10% are singletons. What was sequenced was central memory CD4+ T cells from blood. Receptors were obtained from a man aged 25 to 45 with type 1 diabetes. Each CDR3 is given with its conserved first and last residue. Fields, in order: D gene, V gene, J gene, clone size, CDR3 protein, CDR3 DNA. D genes are given only for firm matches. Not all rows give a size; the values are once, few, many and, for expanded clones, a class.

d_gene: TRBD1; v_gene: TRBV4-3; j_gene: TRBJ2-7; abundance: few; CDR3aa: CASSQWTGIYEQYF; CDR3nt: TGCGCCAGCAGCCAGTGGACAGGGATCTACGAGCAGTACTTC
d_gene: .; v_gene: TRBV5-4; j_gene: TRBJ1-2; abundance: few; CDR3aa: CASSSYYGYTF; CDR3nt: TGTGCCAGCAGCTCCTACTATGGCTACACCTTC
d_gene: .; v_gene: TRBV28; j_gene: TRBJ1-2; abundance: few; CDR3aa: CASSLTANYGYTF; CDR3nt: TGTGCCAGCAGTTTAACAGCTAACTATGGCTACACCTTC
d_gene: TRBD1; v_gene: TRBV5-6; j_gene: TRBJ2-5; abundance: .; CDR3aa: CASSHTGQQETQYF; CDR3nt: TGTGCCAGCAGTCATACGGGACAGCAAGAGACCCAGTACTTC
d_gene: .; v_gene: TRBV20-1; j_gene: TRBJ2-7; abundance: few; CDR3aa: CSARGAREQYF; CDR3nt: TGCAGTGCTAGAGGGGCAAGAGAGCAGTACTTC
d_gene: .; v_gene: TRBV28; j_gene: TRBJ2-7; abundance: .; CDR3aa: CASIPGQRLEQYF; CDR3nt: TGTGCCAGCATCCCCGGACAGCGCCTCGAGCAGTACTTC
d_gene: .; v_gene: TRBV27; j_gene: TRBJ1-5; abundance: few; CDR3aa: CASSPAVLRGSQPQHF; CDR3nt: TGTGCCAGCAGTCCGGCTGTACTGAGGGGGTCGCAGCCCCAGCATTTT
d_gene: .; v_gene: TRBV29-1; j_gene: TRBJ2-3; abundance: .; CDR3aa: CSVAHGDSGDTDTQYF; CDR3nt: TGCAGCGTCGCACACGGAGATAGCGGCGACACAGATACGCAGTATTTT
d_gene: TRBD1; v_gene: TRBV7-8; j_gene: TRBJ1-2; abundance: .; CDR3aa: CASSLGVRVQGASGYTF; CDR3nt: TGTGCCAGCAGCCTCGGTGTGAGGGTCCAGGGGGCCAGTGGCTACACCTTC
d_gene: TRBD1; v_gene: TRBV14; j_gene: TRBJ1-1; abundance: few; CDR3aa: CASSPWRRTGRGPAFF; CDR3nt: TGTGCCAGCAGCCCCTGGAGGAGGACAGGGCGCGGACCCGCTTTCTTT
d_gene: TRBD1; v_gene: TRBV18; j_gene: TRBJ1-1; abundance: .; CDR3aa: CASSPGQGVEAFF; CDR3nt: TGTGCCAGCTCACCGGGACAGGGGGTTGAAGCTTTCTTT
d_gene: TRBD1; v_gene: TRBV7-9; j_gene: TRBJ2-5; abundance: few; CDR3aa: CASSPGQGAQETQYF; CDR3nt: TGTGCCAGCAGCCCCGGACAGGGCGCCCAAGAGACCCAGTACTTC
d_gene: .; v_gene: TRBV2; j_gene: TRBJ2-7; abundance: few; CDR3aa: CATATSNSYEQYF; CDR3nt: TGTGCCACCGCGACTTCTAACTCCTACGAGCAGTACTTC
d_gene: TRBD2; v_gene: TRBV14; j_gene: TRBJ2-5; abundance: .; CDR3aa: CASSQDFRGDETQYF; CDR3nt: TGTGCCAGCAGCCAAGATTTTCGGGGGGATGAGACCCAGTACTTC
d_gene: .; v_gene: TRBV2; j_gene: TRBJ1-2; abundance: few; CDR3aa: CASSARTSNGYTF; CDR3nt: TGTGCCAGCAGTGCCAGGACATCAAATGGCTACACCTTC
d_gene: .; v_gene: TRBV15; j_gene: TRBJ2-2; abundance: .; CDR3aa: CATSIGGNTGELFF; CDR3nt: TGTGCCACCAGCATTGGCGGGAACACCGGGGAGCTGTTTTTT
d_gene: TRBD1; v_gene: TRBV5-6; j_gene: TRBJ2-7; abundance: few; CDR3aa: CASSLVGTGHLGEQYF; CDR3nt: TGTGCCAGCAGCTTGGTAGGGACAGGGCATCTCGGCGAGCAGTACTTC
d_gene: .; v_gene: TRBV2; j_gene: TRBJ2-1; abundance: .; CDR3aa: CASGPRQIGGEQFF; CDR3nt: TGTGCCAGCGGACCCCGGCAGATCGGGGGTGAGCAGTTCTTC
d_gene: .; v_gene: TRBV16; j_gene: TRBJ1-2; abundance: .; CDR3aa: CASSQQSGAYGYTF; CDR3nt: TGTGCCAGCAGCCAACAGTCAGGGGCTTATGGCTACACCTTC
d_gene: TRBD2; v_gene: TRBV6-4; j_gene: TRBJ2-2; abundance: few; CDR3aa: CASPSGAKASNTGELFF; CDR3nt: TGTGCCAGCCCTAGCGGGGCCAAAGCTTCGAACACCGGGGAGCTGTTTTTT
d_gene: TRBD2; v_gene: TRBV30; j_gene: TRBJ2-7; abundance: .; CDR3aa: CAWNLAGVQYF; CDR3nt: TGTGCCTGGAATCTAGCGGGAGTACAGTACTTC
d_gene: TRBD1; v_gene: TRBV7-9; j_gene: TRBJ2-7; abundance: .; CDR3aa: CASSLVGQGARGYSYEQYF; CDR3nt: TGTGCCAGCAGCTTAGTAGGACAGGGGGCCAGGGGATACTCCTACGAGCAGTACTTC
d_gene: .; v_gene: TRBV11-2; j_gene: TRBJ2-7; abundance: few; CDR3aa: CASSLDLGLSYEQYF; CDR3nt: TGTGCCAGCAGCTTAGATTTGGGACTCTCCTACGAGCAGTACTTC
d_gene: .; v_gene: TRBV11-2; j_gene: TRBJ2-3; abundance: .; CDR3aa: CASSFQGGTDTQYF; CDR3nt: TGTGCCAGCAGTTTCCAGGGGGGTACAGATACGCAGTATTTT
d_gene: .; v_gene: TRBV5-1; j_gene: TRBJ2-3; abundance: .; CDR3aa: CASSLPSTDTQYF; CDR3nt: TGCGCCAGCAGCTTGCCCTCGACAGATACGCAGTATTTT
d_gene: .; v_gene: TRBV5-1; j_gene: TRBJ1-4; abundance: once; CDR3aa: CASSSTATNEKLFF; CDR3nt: TGCGCCAGCAGCTCGACAGCAACTAATGAAAAACTGTTTTTT